Below, 27 T cell receptor beta chains from the same sample are listed, as sequenced in a study of control samples from healthy donors and cancer patients (dated by TCRdb to 2019 to 2021). Library creation used the immunoSEQ multiplex PCR assay. The immuneACCESS repertoire file appears here via TCRdb, limited to in-frame rearrangements. These files lack a portion of the clones; in checked studies, under half of the deficit traces to unresolved V genes, and the cause of the others is not known. Recorded for this sample are about 96,000 clones; 93% of them occurred a single time. The ten largest clones represent approximately 8% of the sample. Input material: blood. The receptors were sampled from a man between 18 and 29 years old in good health.

This chain links TRBV12-3 or TRBV12-4 with TRBJ1-2, with D perhaps matching TRBD1 (5 bases). CDR3 length equals 13 residues. V dropped 3 bases and J dropped 7 bases, with 12 bases sitting between them. CDR3 loop: CASSLPGRSGYTF. The DNA of the CDR3 is TGTGCCAGCAGTTTGCCAGGGCGAAGTGGCTACACCTTC.

The chain links TRBV30 to TRBJ2-5; D is uncertain. Trimming took 0 bases from V and 5 from J, leaving 10 bases between them. This CDR3 spans 13 amino acids. Germline CDR1 is GTSNPN and CDR2 is SVGIG (reference sequence). The CDR3 region has the DNA TGTGCCTGGAGTGTATTCGTATCCGAGACCCAGTACTTC. This encodes CAWSVFVSETQYF.

CDR3 DNA sequence: TGTGCCATCAGTGAGTCGTCAATCCCCGGGGACTTTAGCTCCTACAATGAGCAGTTCTTC. This sequence encodes CAISESSIPGDFSSYNEQFF. The rearrangement links TRBV10-3 to TRBJ2-1; possible D gene TRBD2, 6 bases. The CDR3 loop spans 20 amino acids. With 0 bases removed from V and 0 bases from J, the gap between germline ends came to 21 bases. In germline, CDR1 is ENHRY, CDR2 SYGVKD.

This clone was detected only once. J is TRBJ2-7 and V is TRBV4-1, with TRBD2 identical over 7 bases. J gave up 1 base and V 1 base, and 4 bases lay outside the gene matches. The CDR3 has 15 residues. The germline CDR1 and CDR2 sequences are MGHRA and YSYEKL. The CDR3 sequence is CASSQVASGSYEQYF. In nucleotides, the CDR3 is TGCGCCAGCAGCCAAGTGGCTAGCGGATCCTACGAGCAGTACTTC.

The V call is TRBV19, the J call TRBJ2-1, with 11 bases identical to TRBD2. Trimming took 9 bases from V and 2 from J; bases not matched to a gene: 9. The CDR3 contains 16 residues. The V gene's germline CDR1 is LNHDA and CDR2 SQIVND (reference sequence). The CDR3 loop reads CASETSGSPAYNEQFF. CDR3 nucleotides: TGTGCCAGCGAAACTAGCGGGAGCCCGGCCTACAATGAGCAGTTCTTC.

The chain couples TRBV27 to TRBJ1-1; the match to TRBD1 covers 9 bases. This CDR3 spans 15 amino acids. Trimming cost V 4 bases and J 6 bases; bases outside gene matches: 9. The germline gives CDR1 MNHEY, CDR2 SMNVEV (reference sequence). Written as DNA, the CDR3 is TGTGCCAGCAGTTCCCTTGGGACAGGGTGGGCTGAAGCTTTCTTT. Translating it yields CASSSLGTGWAEAFF.

This clone is a singleton in its sample. This sequence joins TRBV6-5 and TRBJ1-1, with 8 positions matching TRBD1. Germline V gene sequence: CDR1 MNHEY, CDR2 SVGAGI. The CDR3 is 13 amino acids. The V and J ends lost 6 bases and 11 bases, in that order; junction bases with no gene match: 11. The CDR3 bases are TGTGCCAGCAGAGAGACAGGGGCTCCTCGGGCTTTCTTT. Translation: CASRETGAPRAFF.

The chain combines TRBV19 with TRBJ1-5; TRBD1 is a possible D gene (5 bases). CDR1 is LNHDA, CDR2 SQIVND, per germline (reference sequence). This CDR3 contains 14 residues. V lost 7 bases, J lost 1 base, and 11 bases lay in between. As DNA, the CDR3 is TGTGCCAGTAATAGGGGAGGGAGCAATCAGCCCCAGCATTTT. Protein product: CASNRGGSNQPQHF.

The rearrangement joins TRBV19 to TRBJ1-2; D possibly corresponds to TRBD1 (6 bases). Germline CDR1 is LNHDA and CDR2 is SQIVND (reference sequence). Trimming took off 8 bases at V and 3 bases at J, with 13 bases between the two ends. This CDR3 has 13 amino acids. For the CDR3, the DNA is TGTGCCAGTTGCCGGACAGACTACTATGGCTACACCTTC. Protein sequence: CASCRTDYYGYTF.

The chain carries TRBV7-2 and TRBJ2-7; no definite D call. The CDR3 contains 14 residues. The V and J ends lost 5 bases and 0 bases respectively, with 11 bases between them. Germline CDR1 is SGHTA and CDR2 is FQGNSA. The CDR3 nucleotides read TGTGCCAGCAGCACCCACTGGAGCTCCTACGAGCAGTACTTC. As protein: CASSTHWSSYEQYF.

Note on this clone: In the same sample, other DNA sequences code for this CDR3. This chain links TRBV6-4 with TRBJ2-3; TRBD2 might be the D (6 bases). The CDR3 spans 15 residues. The V gene's germline CDR1 is MRHNA and CDR2 SNTAGT. V lost 0 bases and J lost 1, with 8 bases in between. CDR3 nucleotides: TGTGCCAGCAGTGACTCTGGCGGGGGCACAGATACGCAGTATTTT. As protein: CASSDSGGGTDTQYF.

The chain carries TRBV7-2 and TRBJ2-7, with 10 bases fitting TRBD2. There are 16 residues in the CDR3. Germline lookup yields CDR1 SGHTA and CDR2 FQGNSA. The J segment lost 2 bases and the V segment lost 5 bases, leaving 9 bases of the junction unmatched. As DNA, the CDR3 is TGTGCCAGCAGCAAGAAGGCTAGCGGGAGTACCTACGAGCAGTACTTC. Residues: CASSKKASGSTYEQYF.

J is TRBJ1-1 and V is TRBV7-6; maybe TRBD1 (6 bases). CDR1 is SGHVS, CDR2 FNYEAQ, per germline. V lost 1 base, J lost 3 bases, and 9 bases lay in between. The CDR3 loop spans 14 amino acids. The CDR3 region has the DNA TGTGCCAGCAGCTTAGGAGGGGGGGACACTGAAGCTTTCTTT. This codes for CASSLGGGDTEAFF.

J is TRBJ2-7 and V is TRBV3-1 (or the pseudogene TRBV3-2), with no clear D. Trimming left V 4 bases short and J 2 bases short, with 18 bases between. CDR3 length: 16 residues. The V gene's germline CDR1 is LGHDT and CDR2 YNNKEL (reference sequence). CDR3 loop: CASSPFDSISTYEQYF. In DNA form, the CDR3 reads TGTGCCAGCAGCCCCTTTGATAGCATTTCAACCTACGAGCAGTACTTC.

Points on this clone: One end of the junction is discordant with germline, which a read error may explain. The identical CDR3 is also encoded by other nucleotide sequences in the sample. The chain uses TRBV4-1 and TRBJ2-6, with D perhaps matching TRBD1 or TRBD2 (5 bases each). The CDR3 covers 17 residues. Germline-derived CDR1 and CDR2 are MGHRA and YSYEKL. The CDR3 protein is CASSQNGAYSGANVLTF. The CDR3 DNA sequence: TGCGCCAGCAGCCAAAACGGGGCGTATTCTGGGGCCAACGTCTTGACTTTC.

V usage is TRBV5-1 and J usage is TRBJ1-5; D remains unclear. CDR1 and CDR2 (germline): SGHRS, YFSETQ. V shed 4 bases and J shed 5 bases, with 10 bases lying between them. CDR3 length equals 13 residues. The chain's CDR3 is CASSPGGDQPQHF. In nucleotides, the CDR3 is TGCGCCAGCAGCCCTGGCGGGGATCAGCCCCAGCATTTT.

The V gene is TRBV15, the J gene TRBJ2-7, with a weak D call TRBD2 (6 bases). In germline, CDR1 is LNHNV, CDR2 YYDKDF (reference sequence). V lost 0 bases and J lost 7, with 25 bases in between. The CDR3 totals 18 residues. CDR3 coding DNA: TGTGCCACCAGCAGAGATCGTGACTTTGGGAGGCCTCGAAAAGAGCAGTACTTC. This codes for CATSRDRDFGRPRKEQYF.

CDR3 sequence: CATSRDYGQGDTITYEQYF. Here the CDR3 DNA reads TGTGCCACCAGCAGAGATTACGGCCAGGGAGACACCATAACCTACGAGCAGTACTTC. J is TRBJ2-7 and V is TRBV15; D may correspond to TRBD1 or TRBD2 (5 bases each). The CDR3 totals 19 residues. Germline values: CDR1 LNHNV, CDR2 YYDKDF (reference sequence). Trimming cost V 0 bases and J 2 bases, with 23 bases left between them.

The V gene is TRBV18, the J gene TRBJ1-5, with D perhaps matching TRBD1 (6 bases). The CDR3 runs 16 residues. V shed 4 bases and J shed 1 base, with 14 bases lying between them. The germline V gene encodes CDR1 KGHSH and CDR2 LQKENI. For the CDR3, the DNA is TGTGCCAGCTCACTTGGGGGCCCTAGGAGCAATCAGCCCCAGCATTTT. Amino acids: CASSLGGPRSNQPQHF.

The chain's CDR3 is CASTRGTGNYGYTF. CDR3 DNA sequence: TGTGCCAGCACCCGTGGGACAGGGAACTATGGCTACACCTTC. The V and J genes are TRBV6-5 and TRBJ1-2; TRBD1 matches at 9 bases. The CDR3 loop spans 14 amino acids. Germline V gene lookup returns CDR1 MNHEY and CDR2 SVGAGI. J lost 2 bases, V lost 7 bases, and 5 bases had no gene match.

V usage is TRBV2 and J usage is TRBJ1-6; 8 nucleotides line up with TRBD1. The J segment lost 10 bases and the V segment lost 6 bases, leaving 8 bases of the junction unmatched. Germline values: CDR1 SNHLY, CDR2 FYNNEI. CDR3 size: 14 residues. CDR3 in DNA: TGTGCCAGCAGGCAGGGGGCGAGAATCTCACCCCTCCACTTT. Amino acids: CASRQGARISPLHF.

The chain is built from TRBV4-1 and TRBJ2-5; 11 bases map to TRBD1. V trimming: 1 base; J trimming: 3 bases; junction bases outside the gene matches: 13. CDR3 length: 19 residues. Germline lookup yields CDR1 MGHRA and CDR2 YSYEKL. The CDR3 reads CASSQVPEGQGVIEETQYF. CDR3 sequence (DNA): TGCGCCAGCAGCCAAGTCCCGGAGGGACAGGGGGTTATCGAAGAGACCCAGTACTTC.

The V and J genes are TRBV2 and TRBJ2-3; maybe TRBD1 (6 bases). CDR3 length equals 14 residues. The V gene lost 1 base and the J gene lost 8 bases, with 13 bases spanning the gap. Germline V lookup: CDR1 SNHLY, CDR2 FYNNEI. CDR3 loop: CASSEDRVSGTQYF. The CDR3 bases are TGTGCCAGCAGTGAAGACAGGGTCTCGGGTACGCAGTATTTT.

This chain links TRBV5-6 with TRBJ1-1; D ambiguous. The ends were cut back, 4 bases at V and 1 base at J, with 8 bases in the middle. CDR3 length: 13 amino acids. Germline loops: CDR1 SGHDT, CDR2 YYEEEE. The CDR3 nucleotides are TGTGCCAGCAGCCCTGGGTGGAACACTGAAGCTTTCTTT. Translating it yields CASSPGWNTEAFF.

DNA for the CDR3: TGTGCCAGCAGCTTCGCGGGAGCCCAAGAGACCCAGTACTTC. As protein: CASSFAGAQETQYF. The V call is TRBV5-6, the J call TRBJ2-5; 7 bases agree with TRBD2. Germline lookup yields CDR1 SGHDT and CDR2 YYEEEE. V lost 2 bases to trimming and J lost 1 base; unmatched junction nucleotides: 2. The CDR3 length is 14 residues.

Here the CDR3 DNA reads TGTGCCAGCAGCCCTAGGACGGGGACTAGCTTACGGCTCGAGCAGTACTTC. It is translated as CASSPRTGTSLRLEQYF. V is TRBV27 and J is TRBJ2-7; 9 bases are a match to TRBD2. After removal of 6 bases from V and 6 bases from J, the junction contained 18 bases not matched to a gene. The CDR3 consists of 17 residues. Germline V gene sequence: CDR1 MNHEY, CDR2 SMNVEV (reference sequence).

The V call is TRBV30, the J call TRBJ2-5, with D possibly being TRBD1 (6 bases). CDR3 length equals 15 residues. Trimming cost V 0 bases and J 0 bases, with 11 bases left between them. The V gene's germline CDR1 is GTSNPN and CDR2 SVGIG (reference sequence). CDR3: CAWSVGTSYQETQYF. The CDR3 coding sequence is TGTGCCTGGAGTGTAGGGACAAGCTACCAAGAGACCCAGTACTTC.